This entry concerns a single T cell receptor beta chain. Its antigen is still unknown. The data derive from a study of T cell responses to AZD1222 COVID-19 vaccine. Turning to the study itself: Analysis merged second doses at about 4 or about 12 weeks.

Data came from immunoSEQ multiplex PCR; TCRdb stores just in-frame clones and leaves some out. The sample records some 180,000 clones, 85% to 95% being singletons. The study's findings and limits: Sampling that yielded the repertoires occurred only after the peak T cell response.

Deletions cut 4 bases from V and 3 bases from J, with 10 bases between. The CDR3 is made up of 13 amino acids. Germline V gene data show CDR1 as LGHDT and CDR2 as YNNKEL (reference sequence). This chain links TRBV3-1 (or the pseudogene TRBV3-2) with TRBJ2-7; D not resolved. The origin of this receptor is an adult in good health. The sequencing here drew on peripheral blood, taken on day 0 of AZD1222 vaccination. The DNA for the CDR3 is TGTGCCAGCAGCCCAACACTTCTCTACGAGCAGTACTTC. It yields the protein CASSPTLLYEQYF.